This passage covers 26 T cell receptor beta chains from one sample sequenced in a study of CD8+ T cells in alopecia areata. Sequencing templates came from extracted RNA that was reverse transcribed into cDNA. The assay was immunoSEQ multiplex PCR, and TCRdb's table has in-frame clones only and misses some. There are 95,000 to 120,000 clones in the sample; 59% occur only once, and 20% to 25% lies in the top ten. Sequencing input: CD8+ T cells sorted from blood. The receptors here all came from a human donor in good health.

This clone was picked up one time. The CDR3 nucleotides read TGTGCCGCCCACCCAGCAGGGTTACACTACGAGCAGTACTTC. This gives the protein CAAHPAGLHYEQYF. V is TRBV6-5 and J is TRBJ2-7, with a weak D call TRBD1 (5 bases). The CDR3 covers 14 residues. Between the trimmed V and J ends, which lost 11 bases and 3 bases, there was a span of 20 bases. The V gene's germline CDR1 is MNHEY and CDR2 SVGAGI.

The genes are TRBV19 and TRBJ1-3; D gene unclear. V was trimmed by 7 bases and J by 2 bases, leaving 6 bases between them. The CDR3 consists of 12 residues. From germline, CDR1 is LNHDA and CDR2 SQIVND (reference sequence). The CDR3 region is CASTIAGNTIYF. The CDR3 DNA reads as TGTGCCAGTACCATAGCTGGAAACACCATATATTTT.

This clone appeared a single time. This chain connects TRBV7-9 to TRBJ2-7; maybe TRBD2 (6 bases). Germline-derived CDR1 and CDR2 are SEHNR and FQNEAQ (reference sequence). CDR3 length: 14 residues. V gave up 4 bases and J gave up 2 bases, with 12 bases separating them. The CDR3 sequence: CASSSWGVPYEQYF. For the CDR3, the DNA is TGTGCCAGCAGCTCCTGGGGGGTCCCCTACGAGCAGTACTTC.

J is TRBJ1-6 and V is TRBV2; D gene uncertain. Germline assignment: CDR1 SNHLY and CDR2 FYNNEI. The CDR3 sequence is 15 residues long. Deletions cut 7 bases from V and 0 bases from J, with 10 bases between. The CDR3: CASTGTLSYNSPLHF. The CDR3, as DNA: TGTGCCAGCACGGGCACCCTCTCCTATAATTCACCCCTCCACTTT.

This chain uses TRBV7-9 with TRBJ1-6; D might be TRBD1 (6 bases). The CDR3 has 17 residues. CDR1 and CDR2 (germline): SEHNR, FQNEAQ (reference sequence). V was trimmed by 4 bases and J by 9 bases, leaving 22 bases between them. CDR3 sequence (DNA): TGTGCCAGCAGCTCTCGCCGGGACACCAAAGGGAGTTCACCCCTCCACTTT. Its translation is CASSSRRDTKGSSPLHF.

This clone was observed a few times. The V call is TRBV27, the J call TRBJ2-5; the D gene could be TRBD1 or TRBD2 (5 bases each). CDR1 is MNHEY, CDR2 SMNVEV, per germline (reference sequence). V lost 4 bases, J lost 3 bases, and 9 bases lay in between. This CDR3 spans 13 amino acids. CDR3 in amino acids: CASSSGTEETQYF. CDR3 nucleotide sequence: TGTGCCAGCAGTTCAGGGACGGAAGAGACCCAGTACTTC.

The CDR3 loop reads CASSYRGGKDTQYF. The CDR3 nucleotides are TGTGCCAGCAGTTACCGCGGGGGAAAAGATACGCAGTATTTT. V is TRBV6-5 and J is TRBJ2-3, with 7 nucleotides matching TRBD2. The CDR3 sequence is 14 residues long. Trimming took 2 bases from V and 5 from J; bases not matched to a gene: 4. From germline, CDR1 is MNHEY and CDR2 SVGAGI.

The table lists this clone with a count of one. The chain combines TRBV5-4 with TRBJ2-3; 10 positions match TRBD2. Germline V gives CDR1 SGHNT, CDR2 YYREEE (reference sequence). J lost 6 bases, V lost 1 base, and 11 bases had no gene match. This CDR3 has 17 amino acids. The CDR3 sequence is CASSLKRPSGGHDTQYF. The CDR3 DNA sequence: TGTGCCAGCAGCTTGAAACGTCCTAGCGGGGGACACGATACGCAGTATTTT.

V gene TRBV6-6 combines with J gene TRBJ2-3, with no clear D. Germline V gives CDR1 MNHNY, CDR2 SVGAGI (reference sequence). CDR3 length: 16 residues. V lost 2 bases and J lost 0, with 12 bases in between. CDR3 residues: CASSYPATASTDTQYF. In DNA, the CDR3 is TGTGCCAGCAGTTACCCAGCTACAGCTAGCACAGATACGCAGTATTTT.

The V call is TRBV27, the J call TRBJ2-2; weak D call: TRBD1 (6 bases). Germline CDR1 reads MNHEY; CDR2 reads SMNVEV (reference sequence). The CDR3 is 15 amino acids. Trimming cost V 3 bases and J 0 bases, with 8 bases left between them. The CDR3 sequence is CASSLTGANTGELFF. The DNA for the CDR3 is TGTGCCAGCAGTTTGACAGGAGCGAACACCGGGGAGCTGTTTTTT.

V usage is TRBV6-5 and J usage is TRBJ2-2; D may match TRBD1 or TRBD2 (5 bases each). The CDR3 consists of 13 residues. V gave up 2 bases and J gave up 6 bases, with 7 bases separating them. CDR1 MNHEY and CDR2 SVGAGI come from the germline V gene. CDR3: CASSYPGPGELFF. The DNA for the CDR3 is TGTGCCAGCAGTTACCCGGGGCCCGGGGAGCTGTTTTTT.

The chain links TRBV15 to TRBJ2-3; D may be TRBD1 or TRBD2 (5 bases each). The V end lost 8 bases, the J end lost 9 bases, and 9 bases lay between the germline ends. Germline V gene data show CDR1 as LNHNV and CDR2 as YYDKDF (reference sequence). The CDR3 has 10 amino acids. The CDR3 sequence is CATFEGTQYF. In nucleotides, the CDR3 is TGTGCCACCTTTGAGGGGACGCAGTATTTT.

The chain joins TRBV5-6 to TRBJ2-7; 9 bases fit TRBD1. Trimming cost V 0 bases and J 3 bases; bases outside gene matches: 1. Germline V gene lookup returns CDR1 SGHDT and CDR2 YYEEEE. This CDR3 comprises 14 residues. CDR3 sequence (DNA): TGTGCCAGCAGCTTGGGACAGGGGGTCTACGAGCAGTACTTC. Translating it yields CASSLGQGVYEQYF.

The chain couples TRBV7-2 to TRBJ2-5; D gene uncertain. V lost 1 base to trimming and J lost 1 base, with 10 bases between them. CDR1 SGHTA and CDR2 FQGNSA come from the germline V gene. The CDR3 contains 15 residues. This chain's CDR3 is CASSLGYAAQETQYF. The CDR3 coding sequence is TGTGCCAGCAGCTTAGGGTACGCGGCCCAAGAGACCCAGTACTTC.

The chain has TRBV28 and TRBJ1-1; tentatively, D is TRBD1 (5 bases). Germline loops: CDR1 MDHEN, CDR2 SYDVKM. CDR3 length: 11 residues. V gave up 8 bases and J gave up 4 bases, with 8 bases separating them. The CDR3 bases are TGTGCCAGCCAGGGCGGCACTGAAGCTTTCTTT. This codes for CASQGGTEAFF.

The chain combines TRBV5-4 with TRBJ2-2; the D is unclear. Per germline, CDR1 SGHNT and CDR2 YYREEE (reference sequence). V was shortened by 4 bases and J by 6 bases, with 7 bases between the two germline ends. The CDR3 has 12 amino acids. DNA of the CDR3: TGTGCCAGCAGCCGAGGATCCGGGGAGCTGTTTTTT. This codes for CASSRGSGELFF.

This clone was picked up a small number of times. The chain joins TRBV7-9 to TRBJ1-5, with D unresolved. V lost 3 bases to trimming and J lost 0 bases, with 9 bases between them. This CDR3 has 15 residues. Germline V gene lookup returns CDR1 SEHNR and CDR2 FQNEAQ (reference sequence). DNA of the CDR3: TGTGCCAGCAGCTTGTCCACCTTTAGCAATCAGCCCCAGCATTTT. Translating gives CASSLSTFSNQPQHF.

This clone appeared a few times. The V and J genes are TRBV5-1 and TRBJ2-2; no firm D call. This CDR3 region has 13 residues. Trimming took 0 bases from V and 6 from J, leaving 6 bases between them. The germline V gene has CDR1 SGHRS and CDR2 YFSETQ. The CDR3 region is CASSLASSGELFF. The CDR3 DNA follows: TGCGCCAGCAGCTTGGCCAGCTCCGGGGAGCTGTTTTTT.

The V and J genes are TRBV27 and TRBJ2-7; D unclear. The V end was cut by 6 bases, the J end by 2 bases, with 20 bases between. The CDR3 loop spans 16 amino acids. CDR1 MNHEY and CDR2 SMNVEV come from the germline V gene (reference sequence). This CDR3 is CASSLSERPGPYEQYF. For the CDR3, the DNA is TGTGCCAGCAGCCTCAGCGAGAGGCCTGGACCCTACGAGCAGTACTTC.

The chain couples TRBV7-2 to TRBJ2-5; D is unresolved. The length of the CDR3 is 17 residues. Germline assignment: CDR1 SGHTA and CDR2 FQGNSA. Trimming cost V 5 bases and J 1 base, with 20 bases left between them. CDR3 DNA sequence: TGTGCCAGCAGCCCACCTTCGAGAGCTCAGTCCCAAGAGACCCAGTACTTC. As protein: CASSPPSRAQSQETQYF.

The genes are TRBV6-6 and TRBJ2-3; D is possibly TRBD1 (5 bases). The V gene's germline CDR1 is MNHNY and CDR2 SVGAGI (reference sequence). V dropped 6 bases and J dropped 0 bases, with 13 bases sitting between them. The CDR3 consists of 15 residues. This chain's CDR3 is CASRPGQASTDTQYF. DNA of the CDR3: TGTGCCAGCAGACCCGGACAAGCTAGCACAGATACGCAGTATTTT.

This clone was counted between two and nine times. The chain combines TRBV29-1 with TRBJ2-3, with D possibly being TRBD2 (7 bases). Trimming removed 8 bases at V and 5 bases at J, with 17 bases between. CDR1 and CDR2 from the germline V gene are SQVTM and ANQGSEA. This CDR3 has 13 residues. The DNA of the CDR3 is TGCAGCATCCCGGGGGGCCGGGTAGATACGCAGTATTTT. Translated: CSIPGGRVDTQYF.

The chain couples TRBV6-6 to TRBJ2-3; 7 bases are a match to TRBD1. Germline trimming cut 5 bases from V and 2 bases from J; bases unmatched to any gene: 7. The CDR3 consists of 15 residues. CDR1 and CDR2 from the germline V gene are MNHNY and SVGAGI (reference sequence). The CDR3 spells CASSLLDRDTDTQYF. CDR3 nucleotides: TGTGCCAGCAGTCTCCTAGACAGGGACACAGATACGCAGTATTTT.

V gene TRBV2 combines with J gene TRBJ1-2, with TRBD1 identical over 7 bases. CDR1 and CDR2 (germline): SNHLY, FYNNEI. This CDR3 has 14 amino acids. Trimming removed 6 bases from V and 3 bases from J; junction bases left unmatched: 7. The CDR3 sequence: CASSGTGAYYGYTF. The CDR3 DNA is TGTGCCAGCAGCGGAACAGGGGCTTACTATGGCTACACCTTC.

This clone was counted a few times. The rearrangement links TRBV15 to TRBJ2-4, with 11 nucleotides matching TRBD1. CDR3 length: 15 amino acids. Germline V CDR1 and CDR2: LNHNV, YYDKDF (reference sequence). The trim removed 3 bases at V and 5 bases at J, leaving 3 bases unmatched. The DNA for the CDR3 is TGTGCCACCAGCAGGGACAGGGGGCAAGAAAACATTCAGTACTTC. Protein sequence: CATSRDRGQENIQYF.

The genes are TRBV6-5 and TRBJ2-5; the match to TRBD2 covers 7 bases. With V trimmed by 4 bases and J by 8 bases, 16 bases remained unmatched. Per germline, CDR1 MNHEY and CDR2 SVGAGI. The CDR3 consists of 16 residues. The CDR3 DNA reads TGTGCCAGCAGTTCAGGACTAGTGGGGACCTCAGGAACCCAGTACTTC. It is translated as CASSSGLVGTSGTQYF.